A single sample gave rise to the 27 T cell receptor beta chains below, sequenced in a study of vaccination effects on CD4 cells after COVID-19. Sequencing was performed with immunoSEQ multiplex PCR; in TCRdb, only in-frame clones are kept and a portion is missing. Found here are fewer than 75,000 clones, roughly three quarters of them singletons; the top ten hold about 2%. These receptors lack a known antigen. Cells that had been cultured for less than eleven days were the source of isolated CD4+ T cells. The sample in question was CD4+ T cells from PBMCs cultured without peptide, obtained before COVID-19 vaccination. These receptors came from a human donor who received a COVID-19 vaccine.

In its sample, this clone was seen once. The genes are TRBV6-2 or TRBV6-3 and TRBJ1-5, with D possibly TRBD1 on 5 matching bases. The CDR3 sequence is 16 residues long. CDR1 is MNHEY, CDR2 SVGEGT, per germline. V lost 4 bases to trimming and J lost 2 bases, with 15 bases between them. This CDR3 is CASSSRSTGGNQPQHF. CDR3 nucleotide sequence: TGTGCCAGCAGTTCGCGGTCGACGGGGGGCAATCAGCCCCAGCATTTT.

The chain links TRBV4-1 to TRBJ2-6; D possibly corresponds to TRBD1 (6 bases). Trimming stripped 3 bases from V and 1 base from J, with 19 bases between. CDR3 length: 19 residues. In germline, CDR1 is MGHRA, CDR2 YSYEKL. In DNA form, the CDR3 reads TGCGCCAGCAGCCACATGACCAGGGGAGCCCGGTCTGGGGCCAACGTCCTGACTTTC. This translates into CASSHMTRGARSGANVLTF.

This chain uses TRBV18 with TRBJ1-1; 7 nucleotides agree with TRBD1. CDR1 and CDR2 (germline): KGHSH, LQKENI. V lost 3 bases and J lost 8; bases outside the gene matches: 6. The CDR3 has 13 amino acids. CDR3 sequence (DNA): TGTGCCAGCTCACCCCCGGGACAGACGGAAGCTTTCTTT. Its protein is CASSPPGQTEAFF.

This rearrangement joins TRBV3-1 (or the pseudogene TRBV3-2) to TRBJ1-4; 7 bases map to TRBD1. The CDR3 consists of 17 residues. V trimming: 3 bases; J trimming: 4 bases; junction bases outside the gene matches: 11. CDR1 and CDR2 from the germline V gene are LGHDT and YNNKEL (reference sequence). DNA for the CDR3: TGTGCCAGCAGCCAGTACCAGGGGGGCCGCCTTAATGAAAAACTGTTTTTT. Translation gives CASSQYQGGRLNEKLFF.

The chain combines TRBV3-1 (or the pseudogene TRBV3-2) with TRBJ2-5; perhaps TRBD2 as D (5 bases). In germline, CDR1 is LGHDT, CDR2 YNNKEL (reference sequence). The V gene lost 4 bases and the J gene lost 2 bases, with 20 bases spanning the gap. The CDR3 sequence is 17 residues long. The CDR3: CASSPLQTGKGQETQYF. CDR3 DNA sequence: TGTGCCAGCAGCCCACTTCAGACGGGGAAGGGACAAGAGACCCAGTACTTC.

J is TRBJ1-3 and V is TRBV7-2, with TRBD1 as a possible D gene (5 bases). The CDR3 covers 16 residues. In germline, CDR1 is SGHTA, CDR2 FQGNSA. Trimming took 7 bases from V and 0 from J, leaving 16 bases between them. The DNA of the CDR3 is TGTGCCAGCACCTCAGCCATGGGGACCTCTGGAAACACCATATATTTT. This codes for CASTSAMGTSGNTIYF.

V is TRBV7-2 and J is TRBJ2-5; 7 bases are a match to TRBD1. The junction had 0 bases not matched to a gene; V was cut back by 3 bases and J by 5 bases. CDR3 length: 12 residues. From germline, CDR1 is SGHTA and CDR2 FQGNSA. Here the CDR3 reads CASSFRGETQYF. For the CDR3, the DNA is TGTGCCAGCAGCTTCAGGGGGGAGACCCAGTACTTC. The full variable domain, in which reference TRBV7-2 and TRBJ2-5 provide the parts outside the CDR3, is GAGVSQSPSNKVTEKGKDVELRCDPISGHTALYWYRQSLGQGLEFLIYFQGNSAPDKSGLPSDRFSAERTGGSVSTLTIQRTQQEDSAVYLCASSFRGETQYFGPGTRLLVL.

This chain links TRBV5-1 with TRBJ2-6; D perhaps matches TRBD1 (5 bases). The V gene's germline CDR1 is SGHRS and CDR2 YFSETQ. The CDR3 contains 17 residues. Trimming removed 5 bases from V and 0 bases from J, with 15 bases in between. The CDR3 sequence: CASRIDSVLSGANVLTF. The CDR3 region has the DNA TGCGCCAGCAGAATTGACAGTGTTCTCTCTGGGGCCAACGTCCTGACTTTC.

The CDR3, as DNA: TGTGCCAGCAGGGATAATAGCAATCAGCCCCAGCATTTT. Translating it yields CASRDNSNQPQHF. V and J are TRBV6-6 and TRBJ1-5; D is unresolved. This CDR3 region has 13 residues. V was shortened by 6 bases and J by 0 bases, with 6 bases between the two germline ends. CDR1 and CDR2 from the germline V gene are MNHNY and SVGAGI (reference sequence).

This clone has more than one count but fewer than ten. The CDR3: CASSLGLATGELFF. CDR3 bases: TGTGCCAGCAGCTTAGGACTAGCGACCGGGGAGCTGTTTTTT. The chain uses TRBV7-2 and TRBJ2-2, with TRBD2 matching over 8 bases. This CDR3 is 14 amino acids long. Germline CDR1 reads SGHTA; CDR2 reads FQGNSA. Losses at the gene ends were 1 base for V and 5 bases for J; bases not matched to a gene: 0.

The genes are TRBV6-5 and TRBJ2-1; a weak D match, TRBD1 (5 bases). The CDR3 has 13 residues. V lost 3 bases and J lost 8, with 11 bases in between. Germline V gives CDR1 MNHEY, CDR2 SVGAGI. DNA of the CDR3: TGTGCCAGCAGTTATAGGCAGGGCTATGAGCAGTTCTTC. Translating gives CASSYRQGYEQFF.

The chain employs TRBV28 and TRBJ1-1, with 7 bases aligning to TRBD1. The germline CDR1 and CDR2 sequences are MDHEN and SYDVKM. V lost 4 bases, J lost 2 bases, and 7 bases stayed unmatched. The CDR3 consists of 15 residues. CDR3 nucleotides: TGTGCCAGCAGTTACGGGACAGCCCTAAACACTGAAGCTTTCTTT. Protein sequence: CASSYGTALNTEAFF.

This clone was seen more than once but under ten times. The chain carries TRBV11-2 and TRBJ2-7; no firm D call. Trimming stripped 0 bases from V and 6 bases from J, with 9 bases between. Germline CDR1 and CDR2: SGHAT and FQNNGV. CDR3 size: 13 residues. The CDR3: CASSLDVSTEQYV. The CDR3 DNA follows: TGTGCCAGCAGCTTAGATGTGTCAACCGAGCAGTACGTC.

This sequence joins TRBV6-5 and TRBJ1-3; no firm D call. Trimming removed 0 bases from V and 0 bases from J, with 3 bases in between. Germline values: CDR1 MNHEY, CDR2 SVGAGI. This CDR3 is built from 14 residues. This CDR3 is CASSYSNSGNTIYF. CDR3 in DNA: TGTGCCAGCAGTTACTCGAACTCTGGAAACACCATATATTTT.

The chain links TRBV10-2 to TRBJ2-5; TRBD2 aligns across 7 bases. CDR1 and CDR2 from the germline V gene are WSHSY and SAAADI. Germline trimming cut 7 bases from V and 5 bases from J; bases unmatched to any gene: 7. The CDR3 length is 13 residues. CDR3 bases: TGCGCCAGCACGGTGGGGGGGTGGGAGACCCAGTACTTC. Translating it yields CASTVGGWETQYF.

V gene TRBV5-1 combines with J gene TRBJ1-3, with 10 positions matching TRBD1. The J segment lost 2 bases and the V segment lost 4 bases, leaving 12 bases of the junction unmatched. This CDR3 spans 18 amino acids. Germline CDR1 SGHRS, CDR2 YFSETQ. The CDR3 region is CASSVYGSGTGAGNTIYF. DNA for the CDR3: TGCGCCAGCAGCGTCTACGGATCCGGGACAGGGGCTGGAAACACCATATATTTT.

This chain links TRBV2 with TRBJ1-6, with TRBD1 as a possible D gene (5 bases). The germline V and J ends were trimmed by 6 bases and 6 bases, with 15 bases remaining between them. Germline CDR1 reads SNHLY; CDR2 reads FYNNEI. The CDR3 loop spans 15 amino acids. As DNA, the CDR3 is TGTGCCAGCAGCTTACAGGACGCACGTAATTCACCCCTCCACTTT. As protein: CASSLQDARNSPLHF.

The J gene is TRBJ1-1, the V gene TRBV12-3 or TRBV12-4; D uncertain. The CDR3 consists of 13 residues. Trimming took 3 bases from V and 1 from J, leaving 6 bases between them. The CDR3 bases are TGTGCCAGCAGTTTTACCAGGAACACTGAAGCTTTCTTT. This codes for CASSFTRNTEAFF.

This sequence joins TRBV24-1 and TRBJ1-1; D is perhaps TRBD1 (5 bases). The V end lost 4 bases, the J end lost 1 base, and 12 bases lay between the germline ends. Per the germline V gene, CDR1 is KGHDR and CDR2 is SFDVKD. This CDR3 is 15 amino acids long. DNA for the CDR3: TGTGCCACCAGTGACACGACCGGGGGGAACACTGAAGCTTTCTTT. This codes for CATSDTTGGNTEAFF.

The gene calls are TRBV24-1 and TRBJ1-2; D gene uncertain. The length of the CDR3 is 14 residues. CDR1 KGHDR and CDR2 SFDVKD come from the germline V gene. Trimming removed 3 bases from V and 7 bases from J, with 14 bases in between. CDR3 loop: CATSDAGLIGGYTF. The CDR3 nucleotides are TGTGCCACCAGTGATGCGGGCCTGATAGGTGGCTACACCTTC.

V is TRBV19 and J is TRBJ2-3; D is ambiguous. This CDR3 spans 14 amino acids. V was clipped by 6 bases and J by 0 bases, with 10 bases between them. Germline CDR1 is LNHDA and CDR2 is SQIVND (reference sequence). The CDR3 is CASRTASSTDTQYF. In nucleotides, the CDR3 is TGTGCCAGTAGAACAGCCTCTAGCACAGATACGCAGTATTTT.

The CDR3 bases are TGTGCCAGCAGTCCCCGGACAGGTGGGGGGACCGGGGAGCTGTTTTTT. This translates into CASSPRTGGGTGELFF. The chain employs TRBV6-4 and TRBJ2-2; D is perhaps TRBD1 (7 bases). Germline V gene sequence: CDR1 MRHNA, CDR2 SNTAGT. Trimming stripped 5 bases from V and 5 bases from J, with 18 bases between. CDR3 length equals 16 residues.

V gene TRBV25-1 combines with J gene TRBJ2-5; perhaps TRBD2 as D (5 bases). This CDR3 is built from 15 residues. The V gene lost 0 bases and the J gene lost 4 bases, with 12 bases spanning the gap. Germline CDR1 is MGHDK and CDR2 is SYGVNS. The CDR3 sequence: CASSEYRGTGETQYF. The CDR3 DNA reads TGTGCCAGCAGTGAATATCGGGGAACGGGAGAGACCCAGTACTTC.

V gene TRBV5-6 combines with J gene TRBJ2-3; D is perhaps TRBD1 or TRBD2 (5 bases each). The germline V gene has CDR1 SGHDT and CDR2 YYEEEE. The CDR3 has 16 residues. The V gene lost 4 bases and the J gene lost 0 bases, with 15 bases spanning the gap. CDR3 protein: CASSLGTRTSTDTQYF. CDR3 coding DNA: TGTGCCAGCAGCCTAGGGACCAGAACTAGCACAGATACGCAGTATTTT.

J is TRBJ2-7 and V is TRBV7-2; 7 bases line up with TRBD2. The ends lost 5 bases at V and 4 bases at J; junction bases unmatched: 5. Germline CDR1 is SGHTA and CDR2 is FQGNSA. This CDR3 spans 13 amino acids. The CDR3, as DNA: TGTGCCAGCAGCAAAAGGCGGGGGTACGAGCAGTACGTC. The encoded protein is CASSKRRGYEQYV.

The chain couples TRBV2 to TRBJ2-7; possibly TRBD2 for D (6 bases). The CDR3 contains 12 residues. V lost 6 bases to trimming and J lost 6 bases, with 12 bases between them. Germline assignment: CDR1 SNHLY and CDR2 FYNNEI. In nucleotides, the CDR3 is TGTGCCAGCAGCCAAGCGGGTTTCGAGCAGTACGTC. This encodes CASSQAGFEQYV.

The chain has TRBV14 and TRBJ1-1, with D possibly being TRBD1 (5 bases). CDR3 length: 17 residues. Germline CDR1 SGHDN, CDR2 FVKESK. Trimming cost V 0 bases and J 6 bases, with 20 bases left between them. The CDR3 loop is CASSQDQREGPDAEAFF. For the CDR3, the DNA is TGTGCCAGCAGCCAAGATCAACGGGAGGGGCCCGACGCTGAAGCTTTCTTT.